This section outlines one T cell receptor beta chain sequence together with its context. Its antigen is unidentified. Sequence at one end of the junction differs from germline and may be a read error. The sample is drawn from a study of cytomegalovirus exposure and HLA in healthy donors. Researchers ran the PCR with 60 Vbeta and 13 Jbeta primers. Here immunoSEQ multiplex PCR was the method, and the copy in TCRdb shows in-frame clones only, minus some. Among under 300,000 clones listed, over 70% were seen once. The V gene's germline CDR1 is MGHRA and CDR2 YSYEKL. This CDR3 region has 16 residues. Study-wide findings and caveats: CMV serostatus was the only immune exposure information that was available. In a later analysis, common viral pathogens appeared linked to several of the most significant clusters.

Source material: PBMCs. The chain employs TRBV4-1 and TRBJ1-1; 9 positions match TRBD1. The source is a woman aged 55-69 years in good health and CMV-seropositive. This CDR3 is CASSQEGTGKNTEAFF. CDR3 nucleotide sequence: TGTGCCAGCAGCCAAGAGGGGACAGGGAAGAACACTGAAGCTTTCTTT.